This T cell receptor (beta chain) appears in the sequencing data of a study of T cells after yellow fever vaccination. TCRdb independently ran MiXCR on the 5' RACE reads; one entry per CDR3 protein. Altogether 400,000 or so distinct CDR3 sequences are present, 6.2% being singletons, with the ten largest covering over 14%. This clonotype occurred many times. Antigen unknown. Germline V gene data show CDR1 as SGHTA and CDR2 as FQGNSA. This CDR3 contains 15 residues. V lost 2 bases and J lost 1, with 11 bases in between. Notes on the study in general: Most primary-vaccination clones recurred post-booster (roughly 97% CD4, 85% to 90% CD8).

The clonotype originates from a man in his thirties or forties who received the YFV17D yellow fever vaccine. The sequences come from PBMCs, collected 5 days after the yellow fever booster vaccination. The gene calls are TRBV7-2 and TRBJ2-5; tentatively, D is TRBD2 (6 bases). The CDR3 is CASSLSGLRQETQYF. The CDR3 DNA reads TGTGCCAGCAGCTTATCGGGACTTCGCCAAGAGACCCAGTACTTC.